The clone carrying this TCR beta chain was seen at least ten times. Its antigen is undetermined. Described time point: sample taken at primary tumor resection. Whole RNA, isolated from tumor, nontumor lung or frozen PBMC, was sequenced without prior sorting. The V and J ends lost 5 bases and 4 bases respectively, with 11 bases between them. The CDR3 extends over 14 amino acids. Germline assignment: CDR1 MNHNS and CDR2 SASEGT. The record originates from a study of spatial heterogeneity in lung cancer. Broader study findings: Ubiquitous, expanded tumor-derived TCRs were more frequently observed in blood at resection than at follow-up.

On each TCR cDNA molecule, a unique molecular identifier was present. Via MiXCR, TCRdb re-called the 5' RACE reads, giving one row per CDR3 protein. This table has approximately 40,000 distinct CDR3 sequences, 5.2% appearing once. The material was PBMCs, obtained at surgery. V is TRBV6-1 and J is TRBJ2-2; D may match TRBD1 or TRBD2 (5 bases each). This receptor was identified in a female donor with early-stage non-small cell lung cancer. The CDR3, as DNA: TGTGCCAGCAGTCCAGGGACCACCACCGGGGAGCTGTTTTTT. It translates to CASSPGTTTGELFF.